The TCR beta chain described here comes from a study of breast tumors, draining lymph nodes, adjacent tissues (TCRdb year 2016). For the study in its entirety: In breast cancer patients, the study compared the TCR beta repertoires of tumor, adjacent nontumor tissue and axillary lymph nodes. The study was designed to assess the relationships and possible T-cell exchange between tumor, surrounding tissue and draining lymph node repertoires in human breast cancer.

This clonotype came up a few times. There is no known antigen for this receptor. The junction shows a germline mismatch at one end, possibly a read error. The CDR3 contains 16 residues, cysteine and phenylalanine counted. The DNA shown is the 48-base CDR3, in frame from base 1. Looking up the germline V gene (reference sequence) yields CDR1 DFQATT and CDR2 SNEGSKA. Reads for this sample came from an Illumina HiSeq 2000. Multiplex PCR amplification was used to build the TCR beta chain libraries. The amplified TCR beta chain products were analyzed by high-throughput sequencing. TCRdb itself trimmed the public reads at Q25 with fastp, ran MiXCR and retained productive beta chains. Rows matching on CDR3 protein sequence are summarized as one entry with the most common DNA and genes. This sample holds more than 50,000 distinct CDR3 sequences; roughly 39% were observed only once. Jointly, the top ten make up 8% to 11% of the sample.

The investigation overall reported the following: The study presented the conclusion that tumor T cells originate in lymph nodes as consistent with a hypothesis, not as something directly demonstrated. In luminal-like breast cancer, tumor and nontumor tissue repertoires resembled each other significantly more than in basal-like breast cancer. The data were considered consistent with most tumor T cells being derived from the lymph node and subsequently expanding within tumor tissue. Tumor T-cell repertoires showed less diversity than lymph node repertoires and more diversity than nontumor tissue repertoires, and tumor T-cell repertoires showed preferential V and J gene usage.

Material for sequencing was breast tumor tissue. The receptor's source is a female donor with breast cancer. Some clones in this sample may be carry-over from other donors' samples. Recombination connected TRBV20-1 to TRBJ2-7, and 9 junctional nucleotides match TRBD2. This receptor carries the CDR3 CSARGPAGGLTYERYF. The nucleotide sequence reads as follows: TGCAGTGCTAGAGGCCCAGCGGGAGGACTTACCTACGAGCGGTACTTC.